This T cell receptor beta chain comes out of a study of CD8+ T cells in alopecia areata. Trimming pared 6 bases from V and 5 bases from J, leaving 17 bases between. Germline lookup yields CDR1 MNHEY and CDR2 SVGAGI. The CDR3 consists of 14 residues. The sequencing template was cDNA reverse transcribed from extracted RNA. Here immunoSEQ multiplex PCR was the method, and the copy in TCRdb shows in-frame clones only, minus some. The table lists 90,000 to 120,000 clones, about four fifths of them singletons. Treatment: oral pan-JAK inhibitor, 5-10 mg twice daily. The sequence was obtained from a human donor with alopecia areata. This material consisted of CD8+ T cells sorted from blood, taken at week 24, from a patient treated with tofacitinib. This rearrangement joins TRBV6-5 to TRBJ2-7; D assignment may be TRBD1 or TRBD2 (6 bases each). The CDR3 here is CASRSRGRINEQYF. The CDR3 DNA reads as TGTGCCAGCAGGTCACGGGGGCGCATCAACGAGCAGTACTTC.